This T cell receptor (beta chain) was obtained from a study of response to subunit inactivated influenza vaccine. The study's findings and limits: The study's authors posited that every seasonal influenza vaccination enlists few new T cells.

This clonotype was found a few times. Its antigen is not identified. TCRdb redid the calling of the RT-PCR reads with MiXCR, one entry per CDR3 protein. The table lists 450,000 to 600,000 distinct CDR3 sequences, 7.5% to 8.5% of them singletons. Germline V gene lookup returns CDR1 SGDLS and CDR2 YYNGEE. This CDR3 has 17 residues. V shed 0 bases, J shed 1 base, and the junction held 5 bases outside the gene matches. The rearrangement uses TRBV9 and TRBJ2-2, with TRBD2 matching 8 bases. This sequence originates from a man between 50 and 69 years old who received an inactivated influenza vaccine. Sample: PBMCs from blood, taken less than 30 months after vaccination. The CDR3 is CASSVVSSGRNTGELFF. For the CDR3, the DNA is TGTGCCAGCAGCGTAGTTTCAAGCGGGAGGAACACCGGGGAGCTGTTTTTT.